This T cell receptor (beta chain) emerged from a study of blood T cell repertoires in COVID-19. At the level of the study: PBMCs, B-cell-depleted T cells, or T cells provided the cDNA or gDNA that made up the material.

Authors' analysis steps: For nucleated cells, counts were estimated from reference gene primer amplification. Libraries were prepared by immunoSEQ multiplex PCR; TCRdb keeps only in-frame clonotypes and omits some of them. V and J calls and clone size come straight from that table; D and trimming were deduced from the DNA. The top ten hold about 2.7% of the sample, which has roughly 150,000 clones, approximately 85% seen once. Enrolment of Seattle patients took place during active infection, and they were followed longitudinally. Germline V gene lookup returns CDR1 SGHNT and CDR2 YYREEE (reference sequence). Deletions cut 6 bases from V and 0 bases from J, with 25 bases between. The CDR3 is 19 residues long. This clone was counted a few times.

Sequenced: peripheral blood. V usage is TRBV5-4 and J usage is TRBJ2-1, with D maybe TRBD2 (6 bases). The receptor comes from a woman over 75 with COVID-19, enrolled during active disease. This CDR3 is CASNLGGLRTFRSYNEQFF. DNA of the CDR3: TGTGCCAGCAACCTGGGAGGACTAAGGACATTTCGCTCCTACAATGAGCAGTTCTTC.